This T cell receptor (beta chain) comes out of a study of cytomegalovirus exposure and HLA in healthy donors. There were likely unrecorded immune exposures, though donors were nominally healthy when sampled. Vbeta (60) and Jbeta (13) primers were used in the PCR. TCRdb's table, derived via immunoSEQ multiplex PCR, lists solely in-frame clones and lacks some. The profile shows more than 100,000 clones, 76% of them singletons. As concerns this clone: Antigen unknown.

Study observations and caveats: Indistinguishability led to the exclusion of some V segments, TRBV6-2 and TRBV6-3 included. The authors assumed roughly uniform sequencing depth across donors for presence/absence analyses.

Germline assignment: CDR1 SEHNR and CDR2 FQNEAQ (reference sequence). CDR3 size: 15 residues. V lost 2 bases and J 3 bases, leaving 12 bases between the germline ends. The chain joins TRBV7-9 to TRBJ2-3; D remains unclear. The sample consisted of PBMCs. This sequence was found in a female donor in good health and CMV-seropositive. CDR3 bases: TGTGCCAGCAGCTTAATTACCCAGAGGACAGATACGCAGTATTTT. Residues: CASSLITQRTDTQYF.